The sequence of this T cell receptor (beta chain) was determined in a study of spatial heterogeneity in lung cancer. Study-wide background: Consistently, beta-chain sequences turned up in larger numbers than alpha-chain sequences did.

Sample time point: blood at routine non-recurrence follow-up after resection. Unsorted samples of tumor, nontumor lung or frozen PBMC had their whole RNA sequenced. The CDR3 contains 14 residues. The V gene lost 3 bases and the J gene lost 2 bases, with 10 bases spanning the gap. Broader study findings: Circulating ubiquitous expanded tumor TCRs were observed more frequently at resection than at follow-up.

Many counts were recorded for this clonotype. Antigen unknown. TCRdb used MiXCR to reprocess the 5' RACE reads, holding one entry per CDR3 protein. The profile covers 25,000 to 30,000 distinct CDR3 sequences, with approximately 6% appearing a single time and under 25% taken by the ten largest. This clonotype was obtained from a male donor with early-stage non-small cell lung cancer. Here the sequenced sample was PBMCs, taken at follow-up. The chain joins TRBV12-3 or TRBV12-4 to TRBJ2-5, with D possibly being TRBD1 (5 bases). As DNA, the CDR3 is TGTGCCAGCAGTTTGGGGCGGCTACAAGAGACCCAGTACTTC. Translated: CASSLGRLQETQYF.